This TCR beta chain derives from a study of T-cell reconstitution after alpha-beta-depleted transplantation in children. Researchers prepared the TCRbeta library using unique molecular identifiers, the study reports. Each CDR3 protein gets one entry after TCRdb re-called the PCR reads with MiXCR. The sample includes 700,000 or so distinct CDR3 sequences, around 14% of them seen just once. Germline lookup yields CDR1 GTSNPN and CDR2 SVGIG (reference sequence). Deletions cut 2 bases from V and 7 bases from J, with 15 bases between. CDR3 length equals 14 residues. Study results and caveats: After one year, T-cell counts and TCRbeta diversity mostly came from new T cells.

Concerning this clonotype: The antigen is undetermined.

This sample comprised PBMCs, obtained before TCRalphabeta/CD19-depleted stem cell transplant. The source is a girl aged 2 to 9 with congenital amegakaryocytic thrombocytopenia, due to receive a stem cell transplant. The chain has TRBV30 and TRBJ2-1; TRBD1 is a possible D gene (6 bases). The CDR3 spells CAWSPGAGVNEQFF. CDR3 nucleotides: TGTGCCTGGAGTCCTGGGGCAGGGGTAAATGAGCAGTTCTTC.